What follows describes a single TCR beta chain. This sample was included in a study of blood T cell repertoires in COVID-19. The CDR3 totals 15 residues. Germline CDR1 reads SGHVS; CDR2 reads FQNEAQ. V lost 2 bases and J 0 bases, leaving 10 bases between the germline ends. Method: immunoSEQ multiplex PCR; TCRdb's copy keeps in-frame clones and lacks some. The sample records about 98,000 clones, around 85% being singletons. Input material: peripheral blood. The chain couples TRBV7-8 to TRBJ1-2, with D unclear. The TCR sequence derives from a woman aged 80 or over with acute or convalescent COVID-19. The CDR3: CASSLRLATNYGYTF. CDR3 DNA sequence: TGTGCCAGCAGCTTAAGGCTAGCTACTAACTATGGCTACACCTTC.